These 14 T cell receptor beta chains originate from one sample sequenced in a study of blood T cell repertoires in COVID-19. The method was immunoSEQ multiplex PCR; TCRdb's version includes in-frame clones alone and lacks a portion of them. Of a few hundred thousand clones in the sample, around 84% were seen once. Sequenced sample: PBMCs or T cells enriched from blood (not recorded which). These TCRs come from a man aged 25 to 45 who had recovered from COVID-19.

The rearrangement uses TRBV28 and TRBJ2-5, with 11 nucleotides matching TRBD1. CDR1 is MDHEN and CDR2 is SYDVKM in the germline V gene. The CDR3 consists of 18 residues. V was pared by 4 bases and J by 6 bases, with 16 bases of the junction left unmatched. This CDR3 reads CASSSRASDRGRMQTQYF. The CDR3 DNA sequence: TGTGCCAGCAGTTCCAGGGCCTCGGACAGGGGGCGCATGCAGACCCAGTACTTC.

This clone was recorded once. The genes are TRBV11-2 and TRBJ2-7, with D maybe TRBD2 (6 bases). Germline-derived CDR1 and CDR2 are SGHAT and FQNNGV. V was shortened by 5 bases and J by 2 bases, with 22 bases between the two germline ends. The CDR3 spans 17 residues. CDR3 nucleotides: TGTGCCAGCAGCATCCGGGACTCCAAGGTCTCCCCCTACGAGCAGTACTTC. Residues: CASSIRDSKVSPYEQYF.

The rearrangement uses TRBV30 and TRBJ1-5; 11 bases agree with TRBD1. CDR3 size: 14 residues. J lost 4 bases, V lost 3 bases, and 2 bases had no gene match. Germline values: CDR1 GTSNPN, CDR2 SVGIG (reference sequence). The CDR3 loop reads CAWRRDRGNQPQHF. In DNA, the CDR3 is TGTGCCTGGAGACGGGACAGGGGGAATCAGCCCCAGCATTTT.

This clone has just a few counts. The genes are TRBV5-6 and TRBJ2-7; 7 bases map to TRBD1. The CDR3 is made up of 13 amino acids. Germline values: CDR1 SGHDT, CDR2 YYEEEE. V was pared by 5 bases and J by 0 bases, with 2 bases of the junction left unmatched. The CDR3 sequence is CASRGQTSYEQYF. CDR3 nucleotide sequence: TGTGCCAGCAGGGGACAGACCTCCTACGAGCAGTACTTC.

The chain uses TRBV6-6 and TRBJ2-5, with unresolved D. This CDR3 is built from 15 residues. Germline loops: CDR1 MNHNY, CDR2 SVGAGI (reference sequence). Trimming removed 2 bases from V and 5 bases from J, with 15 bases in between. CDR3 nucleotide sequence: TGTGCCAGCAGTTACGTAGACCCCTCCAGGGAGACCCAGTACTTC. Amino acid sequence: CASSYVDPSRETQYF.

The chain has TRBV25-1 and TRBJ2-7; 8 bases line up with TRBD1. The CDR3 totals 15 residues. Germline trimming cut 5 bases from V and 3 bases from J; bases unmatched to any gene: 9. The germline gives CDR1 MGHDK, CDR2 SYGVNS. This CDR3 reads CASSQTDRVNYEQYF. The CDR3, as DNA: TGTGCCAGCAGTCAGACGGACAGGGTCAACTACGAGCAGTACTTC.

This clone was observed a single time. The chain links TRBV18 to TRBJ1-2; 8 nucleotides line up with TRBD1. V was clipped by 5 bases and J by 2 bases; unmatched bases: 10. CDR1 KGHSH and CDR2 LQKENI come from the germline V gene. This CDR3 spans 16 amino acids. The CDR3 is CASSDSQRTGNYGYTF. Here the CDR3 DNA reads TGTGCCAGCTCAGACAGCCAGCGGACAGGGAACTATGGCTACACCTTC.

This clone has just one count. This chain links TRBV5-4 with TRBJ1-1; 8 bases are a match to TRBD1. This CDR3 contains 14 residues. Trimming at V came to 4 bases and at J to 5 bases, leaving 7 bases not matched to a gene. Germline V gives CDR1 SGHNT, CDR2 YYREEE (reference sequence). DNA for the CDR3: TGTGCCAGCAGCCAAACAGGGGGTCTGACTGAAGCTTTCTTT. It is translated as CASSQTGGLTEAFF. Using reference TRBV5-4 and TRBJ1-1 for the parts outside the CDR3, the full variable domain is ETGVTQSPTHLIKTRGQQVTLRCSSQSGHNTVSWYQQALGQGPQFIFQYYREEENGRGNFPPRFSGLQFPNYSSELNVNALELDDSALYLCASSQTGGLTEAFFGQGTRLTVV.

This clone has a single count. The chain links TRBV24-1 to TRBJ2-5; possible D gene TRBD1, 6 bases. The CDR3 is made up of 14 amino acids. CDR1 and CDR2 from the germline V gene are KGHDR and SFDVKD. Trimming cost V 6 bases and J 1 base, with 11 bases left between them. Here the CDR3 reads CATSQGQSQETQYF. DNA of the CDR3: TGTGCCACCAGTCAAGGACAGTCCCAAGAGACCCAGTACTTC.

V and J are TRBV6-5 and TRBJ2-7; 11 bases align to TRBD1. The CDR3 covers 15 residues. The germline CDR1 and CDR2 sequences are MNHEY and SVGAGI. The ends lost 7 bases at V and 3 bases at J; junction bases unmatched: 8. The chain's CDR3 is CASTRLGTGGYEQYF. The CDR3 coding sequence is TGTGCCAGCACCAGACTCGGGACAGGGGGCTACGAGCAGTACTTC.

This chain joins TRBV6-5 and TRBJ1-5; weak D call: TRBD1 (6 bases). Trimming left V 6 bases short and J 4 bases short, with 10 bases between. Germline V lookup: CDR1 MNHEY, CDR2 SVGAGI. CDR3 size: 13 residues. The CDR3 DNA sequence: TGTGCCAGCAGAGTCACAGGGAATCAGCCCCAGCATTTT. This gives the protein CASRVTGNQPQHF.

This clone was detected only once. CDR3 sequence: CASSQGERRGNQETQYF. As DNA, the CDR3 is TGCGCCAGCAGCCAAGGGGAGCGCCGGGGGAATCAAGAGACCCAGTACTTC. The chain employs TRBV4-1 and TRBJ2-5; D possibly corresponds to TRBD2 (6 bases). CDR3 size: 17 residues. The V gene lost 1 base and the J gene lost 2 bases, with 17 bases spanning the gap. The germline V gene has CDR1 MGHRA and CDR2 YSYEKL.

The J gene is TRBJ2-5, the V gene TRBV4-1; tentatively, D is TRBD2 (5 bases). V was trimmed by 1 base and J by 5 bases, leaving 11 bases between them. Germline V gene data show CDR1 as MGHRA and CDR2 as YSYEKL. CDR3 length: 14 residues. CDR3 sequence reads: CASSQVRGLETQYF. The CDR3 coding sequence is TGCGCCAGCAGCCAAGTTCGAGGGTTGGAGACCCAGTACTTC.

The chain carries TRBV14 and TRBJ2-7; TRBD2 aligns across 11 bases. V shed 5 bases and J 7 bases; nucleotides not matched to a gene: 7. This CDR3 has 14 amino acids. Germline V gene lookup returns CDR1 SGHDN and CDR2 FVKESK. The CDR3 DNA reads as TGTGCCAGCAGCTCGACTAGCGGGATAGGTGAGCAGTACTTC. Translated: CASSSTSGIGEQYF.